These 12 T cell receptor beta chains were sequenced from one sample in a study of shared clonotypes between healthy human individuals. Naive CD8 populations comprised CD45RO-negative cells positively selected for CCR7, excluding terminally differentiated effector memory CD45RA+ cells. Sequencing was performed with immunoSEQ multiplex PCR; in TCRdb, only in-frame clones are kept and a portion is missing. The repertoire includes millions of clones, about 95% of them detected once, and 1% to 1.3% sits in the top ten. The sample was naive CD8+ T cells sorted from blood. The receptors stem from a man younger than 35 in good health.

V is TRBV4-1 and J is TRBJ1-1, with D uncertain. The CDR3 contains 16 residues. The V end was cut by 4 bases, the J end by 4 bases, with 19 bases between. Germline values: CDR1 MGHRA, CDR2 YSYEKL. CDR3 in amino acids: CASSRPRFEGSTEAFF. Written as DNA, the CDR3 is TGCGCCAGCAGCCGACCGAGATTCGAGGGTAGCACTGAAGCTTTCTTT.

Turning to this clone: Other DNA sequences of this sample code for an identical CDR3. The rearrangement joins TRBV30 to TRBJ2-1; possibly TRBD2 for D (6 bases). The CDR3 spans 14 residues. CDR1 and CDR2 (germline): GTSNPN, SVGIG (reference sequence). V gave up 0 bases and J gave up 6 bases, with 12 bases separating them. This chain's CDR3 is CAWSVSGPPNEQFF. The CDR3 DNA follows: TGTGCCTGGAGTGTAAGCGGGCCTCCCAATGAGCAGTTCTTC.

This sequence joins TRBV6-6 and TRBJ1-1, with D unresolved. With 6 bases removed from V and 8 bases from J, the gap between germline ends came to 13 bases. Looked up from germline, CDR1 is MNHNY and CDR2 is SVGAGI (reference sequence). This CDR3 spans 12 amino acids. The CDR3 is CASSQEEREAFF. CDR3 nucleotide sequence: TGTGCCAGCAGCCAAGAAGAGCGAGAAGCTTTCTTT.

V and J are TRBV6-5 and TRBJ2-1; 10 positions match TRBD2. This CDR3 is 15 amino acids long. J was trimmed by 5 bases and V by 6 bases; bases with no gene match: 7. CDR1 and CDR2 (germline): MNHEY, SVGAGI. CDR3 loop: CASRFTAGGNNEQFF. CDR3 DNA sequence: TGTGCCAGCAGATTCACAGCGGGGGGGAACAATGAGCAGTTCTTC.

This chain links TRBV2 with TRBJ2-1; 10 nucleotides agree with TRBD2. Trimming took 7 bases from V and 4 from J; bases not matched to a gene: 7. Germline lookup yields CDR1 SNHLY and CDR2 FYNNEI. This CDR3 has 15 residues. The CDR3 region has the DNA TGTGCCAGCACCCTAGCGGGAGAGGGGTACAATGAGCAGTTCTTC. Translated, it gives CASTLAGEGYNEQFF.

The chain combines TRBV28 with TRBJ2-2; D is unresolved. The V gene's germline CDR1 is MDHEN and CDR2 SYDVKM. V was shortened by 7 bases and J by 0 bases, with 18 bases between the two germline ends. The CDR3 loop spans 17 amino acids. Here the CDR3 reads CASILFLRMTNTGELFF. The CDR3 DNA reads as TGTGCCAGCATTCTCTTCCTACGGATGACGAACACCGGGGAGCTGTTTTTT.

The CDR3, as DNA: TGTGCCAGCAGTGAAGCCTTCGCTAGGCGGGCCTACAATGAGCAGTTCTTC. It specifies CASSEAFARRAYNEQFF. V is TRBV6-1 and J is TRBJ2-1; TRBD2 might be the D (5 bases). The CDR3 is made up of 17 amino acids. V lost 0 bases to trimming and J lost 2 bases, with 14 bases between them. The germline V gene has CDR1 MNHNS and CDR2 SASEGT.

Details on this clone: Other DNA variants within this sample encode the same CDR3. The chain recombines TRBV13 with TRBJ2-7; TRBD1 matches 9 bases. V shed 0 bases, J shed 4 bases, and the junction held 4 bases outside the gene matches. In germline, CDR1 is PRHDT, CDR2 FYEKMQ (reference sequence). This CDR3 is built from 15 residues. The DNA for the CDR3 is TGTGCCAGCAGCTTAGGCGGACAGGGGACGTACGAGCAGTACTTC. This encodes CASSLGGQGTYEQYF.

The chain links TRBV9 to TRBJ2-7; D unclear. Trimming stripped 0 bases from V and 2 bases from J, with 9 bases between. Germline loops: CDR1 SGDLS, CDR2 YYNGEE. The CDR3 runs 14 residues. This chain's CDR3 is CASSVATYPYEQYF. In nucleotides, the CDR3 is TGTGCCAGCAGCGTAGCCACGTACCCCTACGAGCAGTACTTC.

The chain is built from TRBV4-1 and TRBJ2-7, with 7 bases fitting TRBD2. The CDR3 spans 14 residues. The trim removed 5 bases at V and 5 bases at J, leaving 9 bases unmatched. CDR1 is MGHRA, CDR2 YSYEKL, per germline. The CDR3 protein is CASSSGGGAHEQYF. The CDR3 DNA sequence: TGCGCCAGCAGCTCCGGCGGGGGAGCCCACGAGCAGTACTTC.

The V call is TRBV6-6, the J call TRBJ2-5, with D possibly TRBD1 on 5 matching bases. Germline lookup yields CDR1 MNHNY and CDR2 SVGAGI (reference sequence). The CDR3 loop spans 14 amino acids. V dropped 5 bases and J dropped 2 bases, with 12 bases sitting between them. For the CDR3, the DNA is TGTGCCAGCAGTCACCAGGGTTTACAAGAGACCCAGTACTTC. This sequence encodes CASSHQGLQETQYF.

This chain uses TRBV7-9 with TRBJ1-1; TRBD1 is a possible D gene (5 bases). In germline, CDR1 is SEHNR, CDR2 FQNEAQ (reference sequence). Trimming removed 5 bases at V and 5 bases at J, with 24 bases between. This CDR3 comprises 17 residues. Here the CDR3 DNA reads TGTGCCAGCAGCGCTAGAGAAAGGACAAATCCTCGGACTGAAGCTTTCTTT. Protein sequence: CASSARERTNPRTEAFF. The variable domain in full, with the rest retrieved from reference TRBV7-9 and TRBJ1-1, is DTGVSQNPRHKITKRGQNVTFRCDPISEHNRLYWYRQTLGQGPEFLTYFQNEAQLEKSRLLSDRFSAERPKGSFSTLEIQRTEQGDSAMYLCASSARERTNPRTEAFFGQGTRLTVV.